In this sample, the clone carrying this T cell receptor beta chain turned up a few times. Antigen: not known. These data come from a study of regulatory T cells in long-lasting Graves disease. The germline V gene has CDR1 SNHLY and CDR2 FYNNEI. CDR3 length: 13 amino acids. Trimming left V 6 bases short and J 3 bases short, with 8 bases between. Study results and limitations: Analysis covered peripheral blood alone, not thyroid tissue.

Construction of TCR beta libraries relied on iRepertoire HTBI primers and on Arm-PCR targeting CDR3 regions. MiXCR, applied by TCRdb to the multiplex PCR reads, yields one record per CDR3 protein. The sample yields some 430,000 distinct CDR3 sequences, about 22% seen once. Time point defined: persistent/refractory GD, antithyroid drugs over 5 years with positive TRAb. RNA from PBMCs was the source of the TCR library. The sequence derives from a female donor with Graves disease. The chain links TRBV2 to TRBJ1-4; the D is unclear. This specimen consisted of peripheral blood mononuclear cells (PBMCs), obtained when the disease was refractory, from a patient treated with antithyroid drugs. CDR3: CASRGGANEKLFF. The CDR3, as DNA: TGTGCCAGCAGGGGCGGAGCTAATGAAAAACTGTTTTTT. Variable domain in full (rest from reference TRBV2 and TRBJ1-4): EPEVTQTPSHQVTQMGQEVILRCVPISNHLYFYWYRQILGQKVEFLVSFYNNEISEKSEIFDDQFSVERPDGSNFTLKIRSTKLEDSAMYFCASRGGANEKLFFGSGTQLSVL.